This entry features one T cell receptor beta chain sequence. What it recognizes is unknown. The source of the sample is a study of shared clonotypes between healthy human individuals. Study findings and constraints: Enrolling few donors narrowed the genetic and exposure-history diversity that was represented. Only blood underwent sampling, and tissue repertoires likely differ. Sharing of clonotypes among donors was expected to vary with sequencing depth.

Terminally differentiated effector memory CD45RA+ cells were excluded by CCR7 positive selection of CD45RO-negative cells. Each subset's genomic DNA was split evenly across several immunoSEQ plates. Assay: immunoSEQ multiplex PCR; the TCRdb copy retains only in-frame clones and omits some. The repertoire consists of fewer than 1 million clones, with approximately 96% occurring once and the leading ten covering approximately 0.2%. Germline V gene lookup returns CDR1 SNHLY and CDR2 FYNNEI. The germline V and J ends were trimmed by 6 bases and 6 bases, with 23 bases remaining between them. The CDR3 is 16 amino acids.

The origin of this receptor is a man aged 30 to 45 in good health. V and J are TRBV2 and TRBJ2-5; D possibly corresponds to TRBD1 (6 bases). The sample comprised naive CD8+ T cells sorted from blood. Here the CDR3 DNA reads TGTGCCAGCAGCACGCGAACAGGGATGGGGCGGCAGACCCAGTACTTC. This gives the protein CASSTRTGMGRQTQYF.